Below, 16 T cell receptor beta chains from the same sample are listed, as sequenced in a study of preoperative IRX-2 immunotherapy in early breast cancer. Indicated treatment: preoperative locoregional IRX-2 cytokine immunotherapy. Method: immunoSEQ multiplex PCR; TCRdb's copy keeps in-frame clones and lacks some. The sample records approximately 1,000 clones, around 67% being singletons. This sample comprised normal tissue next to the tumor, obtained from a patient treated with IRX-2 immunotherapy. The receptors derive from a human donor with breast cancer.

This clone was counted a few times. This chain joins TRBV19 and TRBJ1-2; no firm D call. The germline V and J ends were trimmed by 0 bases and 4 bases, with 12 bases remaining between them. CDR3 length: 15 residues. Germline assignment: CDR1 LNHDA and CDR2 SQIVND (reference sequence). The CDR3 loop reads CASSIDRRTFYGYTF. CDR3 DNA sequence: TGTGCCAGTAGTATAGATCGTAGGACGTTCTATGGCTACACCTTC.

This clone occurred a few times. V and J are TRBV19 and TRBJ2-1; D call uncertain. Germline CDR1 reads LNHDA; CDR2 reads SQIVND (reference sequence). The CDR3 is 13 amino acids. V was pared by 7 bases and J by 8 bases, with 15 bases between. The chain's CDR3 is CASTNTKGDEQFF. The CDR3 DNA is TGTGCCAGTACCAATACCAAAGGCGATGAGCAGTTCTTC.

The rearrangement joins TRBV30 to TRBJ1-5; 8 bases fit TRBD1. Trimming removed 2 bases from V and 7 bases from J; junction bases left unmatched: 7. The CDR3 has 14 residues. Per germline, CDR1 GTSNPN and CDR2 SVGIG (reference sequence). CDR3 in DNA: TGTGCCTGGAGTTTGGGGACAGGTACCCAGCCCCAGCATTTT. Residues: CAWSLGTGTQPQHF.

The sample holds a few counts of this clone. The CDR3 protein is CASSQTPGLQGASEAFF. DNA for the CDR3: TGTGCCAGCAGCCAAACCCCCGGTCTCCAGGGGGCTTCTGAAGCTTTCTTT. The chain recombines TRBV11-3 with TRBJ1-1, with 8 bases that match TRBD1. Unmatched junction bases numbered 17, after V lost 5 bases and J lost 6 bases. Germline CDR1 and CDR2: SGHNT and YENEEA. The length of the CDR3 is 17 residues.

The chain carries TRBV30 and TRBJ2-5; no reliable D call. Trimming cost V 4 bases and J 1 base, with 4 bases left between them. This CDR3 is 11 amino acids long. Germline-derived CDR1 and CDR2 are GTSNPN and SVGIG (reference sequence). CDR3 coding DNA: TGTGCCTGGACCCCCCAAGAGACCCAGTACTTC. Its translation: CAWTPQETQYF.

The chain joins TRBV10-2 to TRBJ2-1; possibly TRBD2 for D (6 bases). This CDR3 is built from 14 residues. Trimming took 8 bases from V and 5 from J, leaving 16 bases between them. CDR1 is WSHSY, CDR2 SAAADI, per germline. The DNA of the CDR3 is TGCGCCAGCCAAACCTGGACGGGGGACAATGAGCAGTTCTTC. Its translation is CASQTWTGDNEQFF.

In DNA form, the CDR3 reads TGTGCCAGCAGCTTACCGACCGTTAACAGGGACGTTAATCAGCCCCAGCATTTT. Translating gives CASSLPTVNRDVNQPQHF. The J gene is TRBJ1-5, the V gene TRBV11-3; perhaps TRBD1 as D (6 bases). The germline V and J ends were trimmed by 2 bases and 4 bases, with 21 bases remaining between them. Germline V gives CDR1 SGHNT, CDR2 YENEEA. This CDR3 region has 18 residues. Full variable domain (rest looked up from reference TRBV11-3 and TRBJ1-5): EAGVVQSPRYKIIEKKQPVAFWCNPISGHNTLYWYLQNLGQGPELLIRYENEEAVDDSQLPKDRFSAERLKGVDSTLKIQPAELGDSAVYLCASSLPTVNRDVNQPQHFGDGTRLSIL.

The chain combines TRBV11-3 with TRBJ2-7; 10 bases line up with TRBD2. The CDR3 length is 18 residues. Germline V gene data show CDR1 as SGHNT and CDR2 as YENEEA. V lost 2 bases to trimming and J lost 2 bases; unmatched junction nucleotides: 12. In nucleotides, the CDR3 is TGTGCCAGCAGCTTAAAACGGCAGCGGGAGGGGGTCCCCTACGAGCAGTACTTC. This sequence encodes CASSLKRQREGVPYEQYF.

This clone has only one observation. The rearrangement uses TRBV30 and TRBJ2-3; D uncertain. The CDR3 totals 13 residues. Germline CDR1 and CDR2: GTSNPN and SVGIG (reference sequence). The V end lost 0 bases, the J end lost 6 bases, and 10 bases lay between the germline ends. CDR3 amino acids: CAWSVRSRDTQYF. CDR3 bases: TGTGCCTGGAGTGTACGGAGTAGGGATACGCAGTATTTT.

The V and J genes are TRBV28 and TRBJ1-1, with D maybe TRBD1 (6 bases). CDR1 and CDR2 (germline): MDHEN, SYDVKM. The V and J ends lost 5 bases and 5 bases respectively, with 21 bases between them. The CDR3 is made up of 16 amino acids. The CDR3 DNA reads as TGTGCCAGCAGTATACGATACAAACAGGGAGGGACTGAAGCTTTCTTT. Protein: CASSIRYKQGGTEAFF.

About this clone itself: An end of the junction differs from the germline gene, which may be a read error. The chain carries TRBV28 and TRBJ2-3; 8 positions agree with TRBD1. The length of the CDR3 is 16 residues. Germline CDR1 is MDHEN and CDR2 is SYDVKM. The CDR3 DNA sequence: TGTGCCAGCAGTTTTCCCCAGGGGGCGCGGACAGATATGCAGTATTTT. Translated: CASSFPQGARTDMQYF.

This clone has a single count. The chain recombines TRBV29-1 with TRBJ2-5; D perhaps matches TRBD2 (6 bases). Trimming pared 8 bases from V and 4 bases from J, leaving 14 bases between. The V gene's germline CDR1 is SQVTM and CDR2 ANQGSEA. The CDR3 contains 12 residues. Here the CDR3 reads CSYFGGGETQYF. CDR3 coding DNA: TGCAGCTATTTTGGGGGAGGAGAGACCCAGTACTTC.

The rearrangement joins TRBV6-8 to TRBJ2-2; 8 bases match TRBD1. V lost 7 bases and J lost 4; bases outside the gene matches: 5. Germline loops: CDR1 MNHGY, CDR2 SAAAGT. This CDR3 has 14 amino acids. The CDR3 region is CASNPDRGTGELFF. The CDR3 region has the DNA TGTGCCAGCAACCCCGACAGGGGCACCGGGGAGCTGTTTTTT.

This rearrangement joins TRBV25-1 to TRBJ2-3; no definite D call. The V end was cut by 4 bases, the J end by 3 bases, with 14 bases between. Germline-derived CDR1 and CDR2 are MGHDK and SYGVNS. The length of the CDR3 is 15 residues. For the CDR3, the DNA is TGTGCCAGCAGTGGTCGAGTTTTATCTACAGATACGCAGTATTTT. This sequence encodes CASSGRVLSTDTQYF.

The chain joins TRBV10-1 to TRBJ2-5; D gene unclear. This CDR3 is built from 11 residues. Germline V gene sequence: CDR1 WNHNN, CDR2 SYGVQD (reference sequence). Trimming stripped 11 bases from V and 5 bases from J, with 12 bases between. Here the CDR3 reads CAVALGETQYF. The CDR3 DNA sequence: TGCGCCGTTGCCTTGGGGGAGACCCAGTACTTC.

The chain has TRBV18 and TRBJ2-5; 8 positions match TRBD2. The V gene end was trimmed by 3 bases and the J gene end by 1 base; junction bases not matched to a gene: 7. Germline V CDR1 and CDR2: KGHSH, LQKENI. CDR3 size: 16 residues. The CDR3 DNA sequence: TGTGCCAGCTCACCCCAATTAGCGGGGCTCCAAGAGACCCAGTACTTC. Its protein is CASSPQLAGLQETQYF.